This T cell receptor (beta chain) was sequenced during a study of blood T cell repertoires in COVID-19. Overall study: COVID-19 samples from acute and convalescent phases originated in the United States, Italy and Spain. PBMCs, B-cell-depleted T cells, or T cells were the source of the cDNA or gDNA that made up the material.

The length of the CDR3 is 15 residues. Germline V gene data show CDR1 as SGHNT and CDR2 as YYREEE (reference sequence). Trimming took 1 base from V and 2 from J; bases not matched to a gene: 4. Clones were sequenced by immunoSEQ multiplex PCR, and TCRdb holds only the in-frame ones, with some missing. Counted here are about 22,000 clones, around 89% occurring once; the ten biggest clones make up roughly 25%. The clonotype originates from a human donor with active COVID-19. The donor label of this sample is uncertain. The chain recombines TRBV5-4 with TRBJ2-7, with 9 bases aligning to TRBD2. The specimen sequenced was peripheral blood. The CDR3 sequence is CASSLWAGGAYEQYF. DNA for the CDR3: TGTGCCAGCAGCTTGTGGGCGGGGGGGGCCTACGAGCAGTACTTC.